This T cell receptor beta chain is drawn from a study of memory CD4+ T cells and cytomegalovirus serostatus. Clones were read by immunoSEQ multiplex PCR, and TCRdb kept only the in-frame ones, dropping some. The sample carries more than 45,000 clones, approximately 81% recorded once. Trimming took 5 bases from V and 0 from J, leaving 8 bases between them. The CDR3 runs 14 residues. CDR1 is SGHDN and CDR2 is FVKESK in the germline V gene. Single viable CD3+CD4+CD8-CD45RO+ cells were sorted as the memory CD4+ T cells. The V call is TRBV14, the J call TRBJ1-3, with D perhaps TRBD1 (5 bases). The sequence was collected from an adult in good health and CMV-seropositive. Sequences were obtained from memory CD4+ T cells from blood. The CDR3 DNA reads as TGTGCCAGCAGCGGGGGTATCTCTGGAAACACCATATATTTT. Translating it yields CASSGGISGNTIYF.